These 14 T cell receptor beta chains were all obtained from the same sample, sequenced in a study of low-dose radiotherapy and immunotherapy resistance in tumors. First-strand cDNA relied on TRAV- and TRBV-specific primers spanning alpha and beta chains. The TCRs were subjected to amplification over 20 PCR cycles employing a constant-region primer in conjunction with a V-primer adapter. TCRdb processed the reads anew with MiXCR; each CDR3 protein has one entry. The profile shows approximately 84,000 distinct CDR3 sequences, under 20% of them singletons. Noted time point: after trial treatment. The treatment is: LDRT plus nivolumab, ipilimumab, low-dose cyclophosphamide and aspirin (RACIN trial). The sample in question was PBMCs, obtained after low-dose radiotherapy plus immunotherapy. Receptor source: a male donor with prostate cancer.

This clonotype was counted ten times or more. The V and J genes are TRBV24-1 and TRBJ2-5; no clear D gene. This CDR3 has 13 amino acids. Germline CDR1 reads KGHDR; CDR2 reads SFDVKD. Trimming cost V 4 bases and J 0 bases, with 5 bases left between them. The CDR3 nucleotides read TGTGCCACCAGTGACAAGAACCAAGAGACCCAGTACTTC. This gives the protein CATSDKNQETQYF.

This clonotype appeared many times. This chain links TRBV19 with TRBJ1-5; 7 bases align to TRBD1. This CDR3 contains 13 residues. After removal of 7 bases from V and 2 bases from J, the junction contained 2 bases not matched to a gene. Germline V lookup: CDR1 LNHDA, CDR2 SQIVND (reference sequence). CDR3 residues: CASTGQGNQPQHF. The CDR3 DNA follows: TGTGCCAGTACCGGACAGGGCAATCAGCCCCAGCATTTT.

A note on this clonotype: A much larger clone lies a single base off, so this may be a read error. V gene TRBV30 combines with J gene TRBJ1-5; TRBD1 might be the D (6 bases). Germline V gene data show CDR1 as GTSNPN and CDR2 as SVGIG (reference sequence). This CDR3 contains 12 residues. DNA of the CDR3: TGTGCCTGGGGACGGGACAATGAGCCCCAGCATTTT. Translated, it gives CAWGRDNEPQHF.

The sample holds many counts of this clonotype. The CDR3 sequence: CASSILRTNTEAFF. DNA of the CDR3: TGTGCCAGCAGTATACTCAGGACAAACACTGAAGCTTTCTTT. This chain uses TRBV28 with TRBJ1-1; a weak D match, TRBD1 (5 bases). Looked up from germline, CDR1 is MDHEN and CDR2 is SYDVKM. V dropped 5 bases and J dropped 2 bases, with 12 bases sitting between them. The CDR3 covers 14 residues.

A remark on this clonotype: A far more abundant clone sits one base away, making this likely a read error. This chain joins TRBV14 and TRBJ2-7; a possible D gene is TRBD1 (5 bases). The CDR3 runs to 16 residues. In germline, CDR1 is SGHDN, CDR2 FVKESK. V dropped 4 bases and J dropped 7 bases, with 23 bases sitting between them. The CDR3 DNA reads as TGTGCCAGCAGCCGCCAGGGCTCTTCCTCCTACAATGAGCAGTACTTC. Translating it yields CASSRQGSSSYNEQYF.

This clonotype has a count of ten or more. This chain joins TRBV5-4 and TRBJ2-1, with a possible D match to TRBD1 (6 bases). Germline V gives CDR1 SGHNT, CDR2 YYREEE (reference sequence). Trimming cost V 0 bases and J 6 bases, with 13 bases left between them. The CDR3 covers 15 residues. The chain's CDR3 is CASSLALGQSNEQFF. The CDR3 nucleotides read TGTGCCAGCAGCTTGGCCCTAGGACAGAGCAATGAGCAGTTCTTC.

The table lists this clonotype with many counts. V is TRBV19 and J is TRBJ2-2, with D unresolved. The length of the CDR3 is 15 residues. With 4 bases removed from V and 3 bases from J, the gap between germline ends came to 12 bases. Germline values: CDR1 LNHDA, CDR2 SQIVND (reference sequence). As DNA, the CDR3 is TGTGCCAGTAGTAGACCGGGCGTGGACACCGGGGAGCTGTTTTTT. Protein sequence: CASSRPGVDTGELFF.

The table lists this clonotype with many counts. The V gene is TRBV12-3 or TRBV12-4, the J gene TRBJ2-3; D unresolved. The CDR3 spans 12 residues. V shed 5 bases and J shed 2 bases, with 5 bases lying between them. DNA of the CDR3: TGTGCCAGCAGTCCCAACACAGATACGCAGTATTTT. Translated, it gives CASSPNTDTQYF.

This clonotype has ten or more counts. The chain links TRBV30 to TRBJ2-1; tentative D call: TRBD2 (5 bases). Germline-derived CDR1 and CDR2 are GTSNPN and SVGIG (reference sequence). The V end was cut by 4 bases, the J end by 9 bases, with 31 bases between. This CDR3 region has 18 residues. The CDR3 loop is CAWTQTLGISGNRGEQFF. The CDR3 bases are TGTGCCTGGACCCAAACCCTGGGCATTTCTGGCAACCGGGGTGAGCAGTTCTTC.

The rearrangement uses TRBV5-3 and TRBJ2-1; D remains unclear. TRBV5-3 is classed as an ORF, of uncertain function. This CDR3 comprises 15 residues. CDR3 residues: CVSSFDRGSYNEQFF. The CDR3, as DNA: TGTGTCAGCAGCTTCGATAGAGGCTCCTACAATGAGCAGTTCTTC.

This clonotype was recorded many times. This sequence joins TRBV7-9 and TRBJ2-3; 9 nucleotides agree with TRBD2. The length of the CDR3 is 17 residues. Germline V CDR1 and CDR2: SEHNR, FQNEAQ (reference sequence). J gave up 1 base and V 5 bases, and 10 bases lay outside the gene matches. CDR3 nucleotide sequence: TGTGCCAGCAGCCCGTTCTTTAGCGGGAGTGGCACAGATACGCAGTATTTT. Protein sequence: CASSPFFSGSGTDTQYF. The full variable domain, its missing parts supplied by reference TRBV7-9 and TRBJ2-3, is DTGVSQNPRHKITKRGQNVTFRCDPISEHNRLYWYRQTLGQGPEFLTYFQNEAQLEKSRLLSDRFSAERPKGSFSTLEIQRTEQGDSAMYLCASSPFFSGSGTDTQYFGPGTRLTVL.

About this clonotype itself: This may be a read error: a much more frequent sequence differs by one nucleotide. The chain carries TRBV12-5 and TRBJ1-1; D gene unclear. V gave up 7 bases and J gave up 9 bases, with 24 bases separating them. The length of the CDR3 is 15 residues. Per germline, CDR1 LGHNT and CDR2 FRNRAP. CDR3 residues: CASAPELGGGTKAFF. The CDR3 DNA is TGTGCTAGTGCCCCGGAGCTGGGCGGCGGAACTAAAGCTTTCTTT.

This clonotype was recorded many times. The gene calls are TRBV12-5 and TRBJ2-2; no reliable D call. The ends were cut back, 2 bases at V and 6 bases at J, with 7 bases in the middle. The germline gives CDR1 LGHNT, CDR2 FRNRAP. This CDR3 spans 13 amino acids. The CDR3 loop reads CASGLMGSGELFF. For the CDR3, the DNA is TGTGCTAGTGGTTTGATGGGTTCCGGGGAGCTGTTTTTT.

This clonotype was observed a few times. The CDR3 region has the DNA TGCAGTGCTAGCCCTCAGACAGGGAATGCCAAAAACATTCAGTACTTC. It translates to CSASPQTGNAKNIQYF. The J gene is TRBJ2-4, the V gene TRBV20-1; 7 bases are a match to TRBD1. The CDR3 covers 16 residues. Germline CDR1 is DFQATT and CDR2 is SNEGSKA (reference sequence). V gave up 3 bases and J gave up 1 base; unmatched junction bases: 9.